The 29 T cell receptor beta chains below were found in one sample sequenced in a study of control samples from healthy donors and cancer patients. Assay: immunoSEQ multiplex PCR; the TCRdb copy retains only in-frame clones and omits some. The sample consists of roughly 160,000 clones, roughly 95% of them appearing once. Sequencing input: blood. The source of these receptors is a woman in her 30s in good health.

The rearrangement joins TRBV29-1 to TRBJ1-5, with 7 bases identical to TRBD1. CDR3 length: 13 residues. V shed 5 bases, J shed 5 bases, and the junction held 6 bases outside the gene matches. Germline lookup yields CDR1 SQVTM and CDR2 ANQGSEA. DNA for the CDR3: TGCAGCGTTTCACAGGGGACTGATCAGCCCCAGCATTTT. Translated: CSVSQGTDQPQHF.

The chain employs TRBV5-1 and TRBJ1-1, with D uncertain. CDR1 and CDR2 from the germline V gene are SGHRS and YFSETQ. With 4 bases removed from V and 0 bases from J, the gap between germline ends came to 7 bases. This CDR3 has 13 amino acids. The CDR3 is CASSRLMNTEAFF. The DNA for the CDR3 is TGCGCCAGCAGCCGACTGATGAACACTGAAGCTTTCTTT.

In the case of this clone: The sample contains more than one DNA sequence encoding this CDR3. The V and J genes are TRBV11-2 and TRBJ1-5; D gene uncertain. CDR1 and CDR2 from the germline V gene are SGHAT and FQNNGV. This CDR3 comprises 15 residues. Trimming took 1 base from V and 0 from J, leaving 7 bases between them. The CDR3 region has the DNA TGTGCCAGCAGCTTAGGAGGGATTAGCAATCAGCCCCAGCATTTT. Its translation: CASSLGGISNQPQHF. Combining the CDR3 with reference TRBV11-2 and TRBJ1-5 gives the whole variable domain EAGVAQSPRYKIIEKRQSVAFWCNPISGHATLYWYQQILGQGPKLLIQFQNNGVVDDSQLPKDRFSAERLKGVDSTLKIQPAKLEDSAVYLCASSLGGISNQPQHFGDGTRLSIL.

The chain couples TRBV2 to TRBJ1-5; TRBD1 might be the D (6 bases). CDR1 and CDR2 from the germline V gene are SNHLY and FYNNEI. The CDR3 spans 14 residues. V lost 1 base and J lost 2, with 6 bases in between. The CDR3 spells CASSEDRGNQPQHF. CDR3 sequence (DNA): TGTGCCAGCAGTGAAGACAGGGGCAATCAGCCCCAGCATTTT.

The chain joins TRBV6-5 to TRBJ2-7, with D perhaps given as TRBD1 or TRBD2 (7 bases each). Per the germline V gene, CDR1 is MNHEY and CDR2 is SVGAGI. CDR3 length equals 15 residues. Trimming left V 5 bases short and J 6 bases short, with 20 bases between. The CDR3 region is CASSPGGQLVSEQYF. In DNA form, the CDR3 reads TGTGCCAGCAGTCCGGGGGGACAGTTAGTCTCCGAGCAGTACTTC.

V is TRBV5-1 and J is TRBJ1-2; weak D call: TRBD1 (5 bases). V was cut by 0 bases and J by 1 base, with 16 bases left in between. The CDR3 has 17 amino acids. Germline CDR1 SGHRS, CDR2 YFSETQ. The CDR3 sequence is CASSLGVGAPSNYGYTF. The DNA of the CDR3 is TGCGCCAGCAGCTTGGGGGTAGGGGCACCAAGTAACTATGGCTACACCTTC.

The chain has TRBV18 and TRBJ2-7; TRBD1 matches at 7 bases. The V gene end was trimmed by 8 bases and the J gene end by 11 bases; junction bases not matched to a gene: 27. The CDR3 has 17 amino acids. Germline-derived CDR1 and CDR2 are KGHSH and LQKENI. The CDR3 DNA reads TGTGCCAGCACCGAGCAATACAGGGGTCTCGATTCCCTACAGGAGTACTTC. This encodes CASTEQYRGLDSLQEYF.

The chain carries TRBV4-1 and TRBJ2-2; D is uncertain. Germline CDR1 MGHRA, CDR2 YSYEKL. The CDR3 loop spans 16 amino acids. V lost 1 base, J lost 0 bases, and 9 bases lay in between. The CDR3, as DNA: TGCGCCAGCAGCCAAGTTTGGGGATCGAACACCGGGGAGCTGTTTTTT. This translates into CASSQVWGSNTGELFF.

The J gene is TRBJ2-1, the V gene TRBV19; D is unclear. Germline-derived CDR1 and CDR2 are LNHDA and SQIVND (reference sequence). The CDR3 is 12 residues long. Trimming removed 3 bases from V and 7 bases from J, with 7 bases in between. The CDR3 region is CASSIIRNEQFF. The CDR3 coding sequence is TGTGCCAGTAGTATCATTCGGAATGAGCAGTTCTTC.

The chain links TRBV2 to TRBJ2-7, with D tentatively TRBD1 (6 bases). Germline CDR1 SNHLY, CDR2 FYNNEI. The CDR3 is made up of 16 amino acids. The germline V and J ends were trimmed by 8 bases and 2 bases, with 22 bases remaining between them. The CDR3 DNA reads as TGTGCCAGCCGACCCTACTCCGGGACATCCGCCTACGAGCAGTACTTC. Its translation: CASRPYSGTSAYEQYF.

This chain uses TRBV27 with TRBJ1-6; possible D gene TRBD1, 6 bases. Looked up from germline, CDR1 is MNHEY and CDR2 is SMNVEV (reference sequence). The CDR3 is made up of 15 amino acids. V was clipped by 6 bases and J by 10 bases, with 19 bases between them. The CDR3 DNA reads as TGTGCCAGCAGCGCCTTGGGACAATGGGGATCACCCCTCCACTTT. As protein: CASSALGQWGSPLHF.

The table lists this clone with a count of one. The rearrangement links TRBV2 to TRBJ2-1; TRBD2 matches 9 bases. Germline-derived CDR1 and CDR2 are SNHLY and FYNNEI. CDR3 size: 15 residues. J was trimmed by 2 bases and V by 10 bases; bases with no gene match: 9. CDR3 loop: CATQGLAGAYNEQFF. The CDR3, as DNA: TGTGCCACCCAGGGGTTAGCGGGAGCCTACAATGAGCAGTTCTTC.

CDR3 in amino acids: CASSAGEGGYREQYF. In DNA form, the CDR3 reads TGTGCCAGCAGCGCCGGGGAAGGAGGGTATAGGGAGCAGTACTTC. J is TRBJ2-7 and V is TRBV2; D possibly corresponds to TRBD2 (6 bases). The CDR3 covers 15 residues. Germline CDR1 is SNHLY and CDR2 is FYNNEI. The ends were cut back, 6 bases at V and 7 bases at J, with 22 bases in the middle.

The chain uses TRBV5-5 and TRBJ2-7; TRBD1 matches 8 bases. The trim removed 3 bases at V and 5 bases at J, leaving 10 bases unmatched. The germline gives CDR1 SGHKS, CDR2 YYEKEE (reference sequence). This CDR3 region has 15 residues. CDR3 DNA sequence: TGTGCCAGCAGCTCCGTGGGACAGGTCCCCAACGAGCAGTACTTC. Translating gives CASSSVGQVPNEQYF.

This chain connects TRBV10-3 to TRBJ2-2; unclear D gene. Deletions cut 5 bases from V and 6 bases from J, with 10 bases between. This CDR3 is built from 13 residues. The germline V gene has CDR1 ENHRY and CDR2 SYGVKD. CDR3 bases: TGTGCCATCAGTCCACCTATATCCGGGGAGCTGTTTTTT. Amino acid sequence: CAISPPISGELFF.

The V gene is TRBV6-6, the J gene TRBJ1-3; D is unresolved. Looked up from germline, CDR1 is MNHNY and CDR2 is SVGAGI (reference sequence). This CDR3 spans 13 amino acids. The V end lost 4 bases, the J end lost 4 bases, and 8 bases lay between the germline ends. CDR3: CASSFSHGNTIYF. Here the CDR3 DNA reads TGTGCCAGCAGTTTCAGTCACGGAAACACCATATATTTT.

This chain connects TRBV28 to TRBJ1-2; D is unresolved. This CDR3 has 13 residues. Germline values: CDR1 MDHEN, CDR2 SYDVKM. V lost 6 bases, J lost 3 bases, and 11 bases lay in between. The CDR3 DNA is TGTGCCAGCAGCCCGACAACCTACTATGGCTACACCTTC. Amino acid sequence: CASSPTTYYGYTF.

This chain connects TRBV24-1 to TRBJ1-2; tentative D call: TRBD1 (6 bases). Trimming took off 4 bases at V and 8 bases at J, with 13 bases between the two ends. The CDR3 extends over 13 amino acids. The V gene's germline CDR1 is KGHDR and CDR2 SFDVKD. Written as DNA, the CDR3 is TGTGCCACCAGTGACCCGGGACATGGAGGCTACACCTTC. Translation gives CATSDPGHGGYTF.

The chain recombines TRBV24-1 with TRBJ1-2, with 7 nucleotides matching TRBD1. Germline assignment: CDR1 KGHDR and CDR2 SFDVKD. This CDR3 has 15 amino acids. J lost 4 bases, V lost 3 bases, and 7 bases had no gene match. CDR3 residues: CATSDRDREVYGYTF. The CDR3 DNA follows: TGTGCCACCAGTGATCGAGACAGGGAGGTCTATGGCTACACCTTC.

This sequence joins TRBV15 and TRBJ1-5; D unresolved. Germline V gene data show CDR1 as LNHNV and CDR2 as YYDKDF (reference sequence). With 3 bases removed from V and 3 bases from J, the gap between germline ends came to 3 bases. The CDR3 extends over 12 amino acids. Here the CDR3 DNA reads TGTGCCACCAGCAGGCCCAATCAGCCCCAGCATTTT. This translates into CATSRPNQPQHF. The whole variable domain, remainder taken from reference TRBV15 and TRBJ1-5, is DAMVIQNPRYQVTQFGKPVTLSCSQTLNHNVMYWYQQKSSQAPKLLFHYYDKDFNNEADTPDNFQSRRPNTSFCFLDIRSPGLGDTAMYLCATSRPNQPQHFGDGTRLSIL.

The chain has TRBV21-1 and TRBJ1-3; TRBD1 was called by the table and not checked on the DNA. TRBV21-1 is assigned pseudogene status. There are 16 residues in the CDR3. CDR3 nucleotide sequence: TGTGCCAGCAGCAAAAATAGGGGCCGTCGTGGAAACACCATATATTTT. Residues: CASSKNRGRRGNTIYF.

The genes are TRBV7-6 and TRBJ1-4, with D unresolved. The CDR3 is made up of 21 amino acids. V was cut by 2 bases and J by 4 bases, with 29 bases left in between. Germline-derived CDR1 and CDR2 are SGHVS and FNYEAQ. The CDR3 region has the DNA TGTGCCAGCAGCTTATTTCTCGGCTCGCTGGACTCACATAGGGTTAATGAAAAACTGTTTTTT. The encoded protein is CASSLFLGSLDSHRVNEKLFF. The variable domain in full, with the rest retrieved from reference TRBV7-6 and TRBJ1-4, is GAGVSQSPRYKVTKRGQDVALRCDPISGHVSLYWYRQALGQGPEFLTYFNYEAQQDKSGLPNDRFSAERPEGSISTLTIQRTEQRDSAMYRCASSLFLGSLDSHRVNEKLFFGSGTQLSVL.

This rearrangement joins TRBV13 to TRBJ2-3; 12 bases map to TRBD2. V dropped 2 bases and J dropped 2; count of bases not matched to a gene: 5. This CDR3 is built from 17 residues. CDR1 and CDR2 from the germline V gene are PRHDT and FYEKMQ (reference sequence). The CDR3 DNA follows: TGTGCCAGCAGCTTACCCACTAGCGGGGGGTTCACAGATACGCAGTATTTT. It encodes CASSLPTSGGFTDTQYF.

The chain has TRBV11-2 and TRBJ2-7; D is ambiguous. CDR3 length equals 14 residues. CDR1 is SGHAT, CDR2 FQNNGV, per germline. Between the trimmed V and J ends, which lost 2 bases and 9 bases, there was a span of 17 bases. The CDR3 coding sequence is TGTGCCAGCAGCTTACTAGAAGAGTTTTTAGTGCAGTACTTC. Protein product: CASSLLEEFLVQYF. Combining the CDR3 with reference TRBV11-2 and TRBJ2-7 gives the whole variable domain EAGVAQSPRYKIIEKRQSVAFWCNPISGHATLYWYQQILGQGPKLLIQFQNNGVVDDSQLPKDRFSAERLKGVDSTLKIQPAKLEDSAVYLCASSLLEEFLVQYFGPGTRLTVT.

The chain is built from TRBV5-8 and TRBJ1-1, with no clear D. Per the germline V gene, CDR1 is SGHTS and CDR2 is YDEGEE. The germline V and J ends were trimmed by 4 bases and 7 bases, with 8 bases remaining between them. The CDR3 spans 11 residues. CDR3 amino acids: CASSLRGEAFF. CDR3 nucleotides: TGTGCCAGCAGCCTCCGGGGTGAAGCTTTCTTT.

This clone has only one observation. The gene calls are TRBV9 and TRBJ1-6, with 11 bases aligning to TRBD1. Germline loops: CDR1 SGDLS, CDR2 YYNGEE. V lost 0 bases and J lost 9; bases outside the gene matches: 8. This CDR3 is 17 amino acids long. CDR3 in DNA: TGTGCCAGCAGCGTAGCCCTGGACAGGGGGCGCGGTTCACCCCTCCACTTT. Translated, it gives CASSVALDRGRGSPLHF.

In its sample, this clone was seen once. This chain connects TRBV3-1 (or the pseudogene TRBV3-2) to TRBJ2-7; 9 bases agree with TRBD2. The CDR3 contains 15 residues. V was clipped by 3 bases and J by 3 bases; unmatched bases: 6. CDR1 LGHDT and CDR2 YNNKEL come from the germline V gene (reference sequence). CDR3 in DNA: TGTGCCAGCAGCCACTACGGGACTAGCAGCTACGAGCAGTACTTC. The encoded protein is CASSHYGTSSYEQYF.

V and J are TRBV4-1 and TRBJ2-5; TRBD1 matches 8 bases. With 3 bases clipped from V and 5 bases from J, the junction kept 5 bases outside the gene matches. The CDR3 extends over 14 amino acids. Germline-derived CDR1 and CDR2 are MGHRA and YSYEKL. The CDR3 DNA reads TGCGCCAGCAGCCACACCCGGACAGGGGAGACCCAGTACTTC. Encoded protein: CASSHTRTGETQYF.

The gene calls are TRBV20-1 and TRBJ1-4; D is uncertain. Trimming pared 6 bases from V and 8 bases from J, leaving 10 bases between. This CDR3 has 11 residues. Per the germline V gene, CDR1 is DFQATT and CDR2 is SNEGSKA (reference sequence). The CDR3 region has the DNA TGCAGTGCAATGGGAGTGGAAAAACTGTTTTTT. Translated: CSAMGVEKLFF.